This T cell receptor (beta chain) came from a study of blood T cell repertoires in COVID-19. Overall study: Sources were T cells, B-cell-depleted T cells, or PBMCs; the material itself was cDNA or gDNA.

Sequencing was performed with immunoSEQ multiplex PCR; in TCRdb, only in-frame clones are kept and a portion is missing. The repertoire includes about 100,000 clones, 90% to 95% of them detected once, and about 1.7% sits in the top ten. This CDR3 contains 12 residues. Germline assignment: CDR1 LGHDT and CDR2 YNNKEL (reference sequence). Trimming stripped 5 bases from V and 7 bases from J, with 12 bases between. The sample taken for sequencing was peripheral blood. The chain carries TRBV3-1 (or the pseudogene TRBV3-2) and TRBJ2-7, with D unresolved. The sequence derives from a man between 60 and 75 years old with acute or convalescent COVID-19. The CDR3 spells CASSSSTWEQYF. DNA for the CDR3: TGTGCCAGCAGCTCTTCAACTTGGGAGCAGTACTTC.